This T cell receptor (beta chain) comes out of a study of blood T cell repertoires in COVID-19. Turning to the study itself: Nucleic acid was either cDNA or gDNA, and it came from T cells, B-cell-depleted T cells, or PBMCs.

Per the study methods: Amplification of reference gene primers was used by the study to estimate nucleated cell counts. This table comes from immunoSEQ multiplex PCR, and its TCRdb copy is limited to in-frame clones, with some not included. The V and J calls and clone size are taken from that table; D and trimming were inferred from the DNA. This table has roughly 360,000 clones, roughly 86% appearing once. Per the germline V gene, CDR1 is MNHNY and CDR2 is SVGAGI (reference sequence). Trimming left V 2 bases short and J 3 bases short, with 14 bases between. The CDR3 consists of 15 residues. This clone was counted once.

This TCR was recovered from a human donor with acute or convalescent COVID-19. The donor label of this sample is uncertain. The sample taken for sequencing was peripheral blood. V and J are TRBV6-6 and TRBJ2-7; weak D call: TRBD1 (5 bases). The CDR3 is CASSYLRTTGYEQYF. CDR3 in DNA: TGTGCCAGCAGTTACCTCCGGACAACCGGCTACGAGCAGTACTTC.